This TCR beta chain was captured in a study of early stage breast cancer tumors. Broader study findings: Commonly generated sequences made up most enriched TCRB sequences shared between patients. Functional markers like CD4, CD8 and FOXP3 were missed in bulk sequencing. Compared with adjacent normal breast, tumors showed roughly 2.5-fold denser, more clonal T cells. In most of the 16 patients, blood comparison separated tumor from normal breast.

Measured with immunoSEQ multiplex PCR; TCRdb has only the in-frame clones, and not every one. The data show about 21,000 clones, with more than 75% seen just once and roughly 26% held by the top ten. Germline V CDR1 and CDR2: MNHNY, SVGAGI (reference sequence). V dropped 3 bases and J dropped 5 bases, with 17 bases sitting between them. This CDR3 comprises 16 residues. This clone was detected once. What it binds is unknown. The chain has TRBV6-6 and TRBJ1-5; D call uncertain. Specimen: blood. The clonotype was recovered from a person aged 60 to 70 with breast cancer. Here the CDR3 reads CASSYQWAGLYQPQHF. CDR3 DNA: TGTGCCAGCAGTTATCAGTGGGCAGGCCTATATCAGCCCCAGCATTTT.